The 6 T cell receptor beta chains given below trace back to one sample, sequenced in a study of OX40 agonist ivuxolimab in advanced cancers. Measured with immunoSEQ multiplex PCR; TCRdb has only the in-frame clones, and not every one. Of approximately 40,000 clones listed, around 73% are singletons. Sequencing was performed on CD4+ or CD8+ T cells sorted from blood, taken in a trial of the OX40 agonist ivuxolimab. The receptors were gathered from an adult with an advanced solid tumor such as melanoma, head and neck, liver or kidney cancer.

For the CDR3, the DNA is TGTGCCAGCAATCCCGTGACAGGGGGCGAAGCTTTCTTT. It encodes CASNPVTGGEAFF. This chain joins TRBV7-9 and TRBJ1-1; 10 bases align to TRBD1. Germline assignment: CDR1 SEHNR and CDR2 FQNEAQ (reference sequence). The CDR3 loop spans 13 amino acids. The V and J ends lost 7 bases and 8 bases, in that order; junction bases with no gene match: 7. Combining the CDR3 with reference TRBV7-9 and TRBJ1-1 gives the whole variable domain DTGVSQNPRHKITKRGQNVTFRCDPISEHNRLYWYRQTLGQGPEFLTYFQNEAQLEKSRLLSDRFSAERPKGSFSTLEIQRTEQGDSAMYLCASNPVTGGEAFFGQGTRLTVV.

The genes are TRBV2 and TRBJ2-5, with D possibly being TRBD2 (6 bases). The CDR3 loop spans 12 amino acids. Germline lookup yields CDR1 SNHLY and CDR2 FYNNEI. V was clipped by 6 bases and J by 3 bases, with 8 bases between them. The CDR3 loop reads CASSGEEETQYF. DNA of the CDR3: TGTGCCAGCAGCGGGGAGGAAGAGACCCAGTACTTC.

CDR3 residues: CASSFRGGDTGELFF. The CDR3 nucleotides are TGTGCCAGCAGCTTTCGGGGAGGAGACACCGGGGAGCTGTTTTTT. The chain employs TRBV7-2 and TRBJ2-2, with a weak D call TRBD2 (6 bases). The CDR3 length is 15 residues. Germline loops: CDR1 SGHTA, CDR2 FQGNSA. V shed 3 bases and J shed 3 bases, with 11 bases lying between them.

The chain uses TRBV27 and TRBJ2-2, with D hard to call. The V end was cut by 2 bases, the J end by 7 bases, with 8 bases between. The CDR3 spans 13 residues. Germline V CDR1 and CDR2: MNHEY, SMNVEV (reference sequence). DNA for the CDR3: TGTGCCAGCAGTTTAATAGTGGACGGGGAGCTGTTTTTT. Its translation: CASSLIVDGELFF.

The CDR3 nucleotides read TGCAGCGTCGGAAACCGGGACACCCTAGAAGGAGGCTACACCTTC. This sequence encodes CSVGNRDTLEGGYTF. The rearrangement uses TRBV29-1 and TRBJ1-2; D might be TRBD1 (6 bases). Between the trimmed V and J ends, which lost 6 bases and 8 bases, there was a span of 25 bases. CDR3 length: 15 amino acids. Per germline, CDR1 SQVTM and CDR2 ANQGSEA.

The CDR3 region is CASSTSLAGGPTYEQYF. CDR3 nucleotides: TGTGCCAGCAGCACCAGTCTAGCGGGAGGGCCAACCTACGAGCAGTACTTC. This rearrangement joins TRBV13 to TRBJ2-7; TRBD2 matches at 12 bases. V lost 5 bases and J lost 2; bases outside the gene matches: 10. Germline lookup yields CDR1 PRHDT and CDR2 FYEKMQ (reference sequence). The CDR3 covers 17 residues. Looking up the rest from reference TRBV13 and TRBJ2-7 gives the full variable domain: AAGVIQSPRHLIKEKRETATLKCYPIPRHDTVYWYQQGPGQDPQFLISFYEKMQSDKGSIPDRFSAQQFSDYHSELNMSSLELGDSALYFCASSTSLAGGPTYEQYFGPGTRLTVT.